The present TCR beta chain was sequenced within a study of OX40 agonist ivuxolimab in advanced cancers. V lost 3 bases to trimming and J lost 5 bases; unmatched junction nucleotides: 8. The CDR3 consists of 15 residues. CDR1 and CDR2 from the germline V gene are SGHNT and YYREEE (reference sequence). The protocol was immunoSEQ multiplex PCR, while the TCRdb copy is restricted to in-frame clones and leaves out a portion. The table records tens of thousands of clones, over 75% of them present only once. The sequencing here drew on CD4+ or CD8+ T cells sorted from blood, taken in a trial of the OX40 agonist ivuxolimab. This rearrangement joins TRBV5-4 to TRBJ2-5, with 9 bases identical to TRBD2. The origin of this receptor is an adult with an advanced solid tumor such as melanoma, head and neck, liver or kidney cancer. The CDR3 sequence: CASSYPGLAQETQYF. The CDR3, as DNA: TGTGCCAGCAGCTACCCGGGACTAGCTCAGGAGACCCAGTACTTC. Combining the CDR3 with reference TRBV5-4 and TRBJ2-5 gives the whole variable domain ETGVTQSPTHLIKTRGQQVTLRCSSQSGHNTVSWYQQALGQGPQFIFQYYREEENGRGNFPPRFSGLQFPNYSSELNVNALELDDSALYLCASSYPGLAQETQYFGPGTRLLVL.